One and the same sample provided the 15 T cell receptor beta chains below, sequenced in a study of T cells in Graves' hyperthyroidism and ophthalmopathy. Template material for amplifying TCR beta CDR3 regions consisted of RNA transcripts. First-round RT-PCR with HTBI primers amplified the TCR CDR3 region. Each CDR3 protein is one row after TCRdb ran MiXCR on the multiplex PCR reads. Of roughly 800,000 distinct CDR3 sequences in the sample, roughly 37% were seen once. The sample taken for sequencing was blood. The receptors were gathered from a young man with Graves' hyperthyroidism.

The rearrangement joins TRBV12-3 or TRBV12-4 to TRBJ1-2, with 8 bases matching TRBD1. Unmatched junction bases numbered 8, after V lost 6 bases and J lost 2 bases. This CDR3 has 15 amino acids. CDR3 coding DNA: TGTGCCAGCAGCCCGAGCCAGGGGGCAAACTATGGCTACACCTTC. Translating it yields CASSPSQGANYGYTF.

In its sample, this clonotype was seen once. The rearrangement links TRBV10-3 to TRBJ2-6, with D possibly TRBD2 on 5 matching bases. Germline V gene lookup returns CDR1 ENHRY and CDR2 SYGVKD. V lost 8 bases and J 8 bases, leaving 19 bases between the germline ends. CDR3 size: 15 residues. CDR3 sequence reads: CAIAIGNPGTNVLTF. The CDR3, as DNA: TGTGCCATCGCGATCGGGAATCCTGGCACCAACGTCCTGACTTTC.

V and J are TRBV25-1 and TRBJ2-7; 12 bases are shared with TRBD1. J lost 6 bases, V lost 1 base, and 7 bases had no gene match. Germline CDR1 and CDR2: MGHDK and SYGVNS. The CDR3 has 16 residues. For the CDR3, the DNA is TGTGCCAGCAGTGAATTACCCGGGACAGGGGGCGGCGAGCAGTACTTC. This sequence encodes CASSELPGTGGGEQYF.

The sample holds many counts of this clonotype. The chain links TRBV7-2 to TRBJ1-5; 9 bases map to TRBD1. V gave up 5 bases and J gave up 5 bases; unmatched junction bases: 4. Germline values: CDR1 SGHTA, CDR2 FQGNSA. CDR3 length: 14 residues. The CDR3 sequence: CASSAWTGDQPQHF. CDR3 nucleotides: TGTGCCAGCAGCGCCTGGACAGGGGATCAGCCCCAGCATTTT.

This clonotype was detected ten times or more. The chain has TRBV25-1 and TRBJ2-7; TRBD1 aligns across 10 bases. The CDR3 is 15 residues long. Germline V CDR1 and CDR2: MGHDK, SYGVNS. The V segment lost 4 bases and the J segment 5 bases; nucleotides outside the gene matches: 8. The CDR3: CASSATTGGEDEQYF. The CDR3 DNA follows: TGTGCCAGCAGTGCCACGACAGGGGGCGAGGACGAGCAGTACTTC.

Worth noting for this clonotype: A much larger clone sits a single nucleotide away, making a read error possible. V and J are TRBV10-3 and TRBJ2-7; 10 nucleotides agree with TRBD1. The V segment lost 6 bases and the J segment 2 bases; nucleotides outside the gene matches: 4. The CDR3 length is 14 residues. CDR1 and CDR2 from the germline V gene are ENHRY and SYGVKD. This CDR3 is CAIRTGTGAYEQYF. As DNA, the CDR3 is TGTGCCATCAGAACCGGGACAGGGGCCTACGAGCAGTACTTC.

This chain's CDR3 is CASSLSGTWVNSPLHF. The CDR3 DNA follows: TGTGCCAGCAGTTTATCAGGGACATGGGTAAATTCACCCCTCCACTTT. This chain joins TRBV27 and TRBJ1-6; possible D gene TRBD1, 6 bases. V was pared by 0 bases and J by 7 bases, with 13 bases between. Germline V gene lookup returns CDR1 MNHEY and CDR2 SMNVEV (reference sequence). This CDR3 has 16 residues.

A few counts support this clonotype. The chain uses TRBV6-5 and TRBJ1-1; D is undetermined. Looked up from germline, CDR1 is MNHEY and CDR2 is SVGAGI. V lost 0 bases and J 2 bases, leaving 16 bases between the germline ends. The CDR3 consists of 17 residues. The CDR3, as DNA: TGTGCCAGCAGTTACTCCCAGTCTCTACGCATCAACACTGAAGCTTTCTTT. Residues: CASSYSQSLRINTEAFF.

The chain is built from TRBV12-3 or TRBV12-4 and TRBJ2-7, with TRBD1 as a possible D gene (8 bases). The CDR3 runs to 15 residues. V was cut by 6 bases and J by 7 bases, with 22 bases left in between. The chain's CDR3 is CASSISLGQGGEQYF. As DNA, the CDR3 is TGTGCCAGCAGCATATCCCTCGGACAGGGAGGGGAGCAGTACTTC.

The rearrangement joins TRBV29-1 to TRBJ1-5, with D uncertain. CDR3 length: 15 residues. Germline V CDR1 and CDR2: SQVTM, ANQGSEA. Trimming removed 8 bases at V and 2 bases at J, with 19 bases between. The CDR3 DNA reads TGCAGCAGTCACTTAGGAGTTTCGGGCAATCAGCCCCAGCATTTT. Translating gives CSSHLGVSGNQPQHF.

With respect to this clonotype: Just one base apart from a much larger clone, this may be a read error. The chain joins TRBV5-1 to TRBJ1-2; D is ambiguous. The CDR3 sequence is 13 residues long. CDR1 is SGHRS and CDR2 is YFSETQ in the germline V gene. The germline V and J ends were trimmed by 4 bases and 4 bases, with 11 bases remaining between them. The CDR3 DNA follows: TGCGCCAGCAGCCCGGAGGTACTCTATGGCTACACCTTC. Translated: CASSPEVLYGYTF.

The chain recombines TRBV2 with TRBJ1-1; no definite D call. The CDR3 is 13 amino acids. V was pared by 5 bases and J by 5 bases, with 12 bases between. The germline CDR1 and CDR2 sequences are SNHLY and FYNNEI. The CDR3 nucleotides are TGTGCCAGCAGTTTACCGGGTTGGACTGAAGCTTTCTTT. Residues: CASSLPGWTEAFF.

The chain employs TRBV20-1 and TRBJ2-3; D not certain. The CDR3 spans 12 residues. Germline CDR1 DFQATT, CDR2 SNEGSKA (reference sequence). With 6 bases removed from V and 6 bases from J, the gap between germline ends came to 13 bases. The CDR3 sequence is CSARPTSDTQYF. The CDR3 nucleotides are TGCAGTGCCAGACCCACCTCGGATACGCAGTATTTT.

This clonotype has ten or more counts. J is TRBJ1-2 and V is TRBV20-1; D uncertain. This CDR3 comprises 13 residues. V was pared by 3 bases and J by 8 bases, with 16 bases between. Per the germline V gene, CDR1 is DFQATT and CDR2 is SNEGSKA (reference sequence). CDR3 DNA: TGCAGTGCTAGCCCGGATACTACTGAGGGCTACACCTTC. Amino acid sequence: CSASPDTTEGYTF.

The sample holds many counts of this clonotype. V is TRBV20-1 and J is TRBJ1-4, with D uncertain. Trimming cost V 4 bases and J 8 bases, with 8 bases left between them. The CDR3 is made up of 11 amino acids. CDR1 and CDR2 (germline): DFQATT, SNEGSKA (reference sequence). This CDR3 is CSATGGEKLFF. For the CDR3, the DNA is TGCAGTGCTACCGGTGGCGAAAAACTGTTTTTT.